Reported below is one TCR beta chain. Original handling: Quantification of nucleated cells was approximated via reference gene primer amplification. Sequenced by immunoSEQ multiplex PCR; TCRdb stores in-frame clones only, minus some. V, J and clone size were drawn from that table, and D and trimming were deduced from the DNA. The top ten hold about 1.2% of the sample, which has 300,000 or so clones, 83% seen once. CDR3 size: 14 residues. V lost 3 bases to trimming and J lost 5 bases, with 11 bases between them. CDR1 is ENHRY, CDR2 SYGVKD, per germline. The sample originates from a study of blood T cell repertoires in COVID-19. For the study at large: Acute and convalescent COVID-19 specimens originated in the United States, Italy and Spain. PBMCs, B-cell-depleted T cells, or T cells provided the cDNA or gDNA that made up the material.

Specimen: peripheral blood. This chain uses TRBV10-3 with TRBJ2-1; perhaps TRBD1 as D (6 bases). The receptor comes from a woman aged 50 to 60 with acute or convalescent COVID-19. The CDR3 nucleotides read TGTGCCATCAGTGACAGGACAGCCAACAATGAGCAGTTCTTC. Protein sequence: CAISDRTANNEQFF.